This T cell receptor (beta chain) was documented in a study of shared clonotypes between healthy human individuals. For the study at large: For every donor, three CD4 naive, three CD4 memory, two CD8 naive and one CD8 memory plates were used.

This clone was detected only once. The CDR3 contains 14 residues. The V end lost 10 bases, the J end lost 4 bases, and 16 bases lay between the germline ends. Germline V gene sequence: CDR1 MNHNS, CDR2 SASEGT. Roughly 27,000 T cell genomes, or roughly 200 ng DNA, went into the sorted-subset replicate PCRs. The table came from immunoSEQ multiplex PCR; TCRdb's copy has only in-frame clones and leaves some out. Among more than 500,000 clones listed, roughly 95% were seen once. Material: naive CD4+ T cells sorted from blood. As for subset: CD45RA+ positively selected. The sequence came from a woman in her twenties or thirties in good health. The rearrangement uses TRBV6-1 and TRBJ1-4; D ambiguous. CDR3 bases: TGTGCCACCGCCGTGGGAGATGTTAATGAAAAACTGTTTTTT. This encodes CATAVGDVNEKLFF.